This T cell receptor beta chain was documented in a study of response to subunit inactivated influenza vaccine (dated by TCRdb to 2017 to 2018). Study-level background: Deep quantitative T cell receptor repertoire profiling was used in the study to track responses to a trivalent subunit inactivated influenza vaccine. General conclusions and limits of the study: The authors proposed that each seasonal influenza vaccination may bring in only a limited number of new T cells.

Receptor libraries were prepared by RT-PCR. The sequencer was an Illumina HiSeq 2500. Using fastp at Q25 and MiXCR, TCRdb reprocessed the public reads and kept productive beta chains. Entries are consolidated by CDR3 protein sequence, retaining the most common genes and DNA. For this sample there are about 520,000 distinct CDR3 sequences; roughly 25% appear just once. The ten largest account for 1.5% to 2% of the sample. This clonotype occurred a few times. The antigen this receptor binds is unknown. Base qualities are not at hand, and no much larger clone is one base apart. The germline ends are 13 bases apart after V is trimmed by 2 bases and J by 3 bases. Taken from the germline V gene, the CDR1 and CDR2 loops are SGHVS and FQNEAQ. The CDR3 holds 15 amino acids from the cysteine to the phenylalanine. Of all the DNA, just the CDR3 is kept, 45 bases in frame from base 1.

This sequence was found in a man over 45 who received an inactivated influenza vaccine. Donor details come from another sample of the same person, matched by shared clones. The V and J segments used are TRBV7-8 and TRBJ2-5; the D gene cannot be named for sure. The material was CD4+ T cells sorted from PBMCs, obtained about 5 days after vaccination. The CDR3 corresponds to CASSLSGWPEETQYF. Read as DNA, the sequence is TGTGCCAGCAGCTTATCGGGCTGGCCAGAAGAGACCCAGTACTTC. Here the CDR3 is joined to the reference TRBV7-8 and TRBJ2-5 genes, and the full variable domain is: GAGVSQSPRYKVAKRGQDVALRCDPISGHVSLFWYQQALGQGPEFLTYFQNEAQLDKSGLPSDRFFAERPEGSVSTLKIQRTQQEDSAVYLCASSLSGWPEETQYFGPGTRLLVL.